This TCR beta chain was captured in a study of blood T cell repertoires in COVID-19. Study information: The analysed material was cDNA or gDNA that came from T cells, B-cell-depleted T cells, or PBMCs.

The trim removed 2 bases at V and 6 bases at J, leaving 7 bases unmatched. This CDR3 has 15 residues. Germline-derived CDR1 and CDR2 are SGHRS and YFSETQ. Per the original methods: Nucleated cell number was recorded as an estimate derived from reference gene primer amplification. Using immunoSEQ multiplex PCR, the repertoire was profiled, and TCRdb retains in-frame clones only, with some absent. V and J calls and clone size are those listed in that table; D and trimming were worked out from the DNA. The profile shows some 45,000 clones, over 75% of them singletons. The receptor was derived from a human donor in a cohort sampled during active COVID-19. The J gene is TRBJ2-1, the V gene TRBV5-1, with 8 bases matching TRBD2. The sequencing input was peripheral blood. The CDR3 loop is CASSFSTGGVNEQFF. In nucleotides, the CDR3 is TGCGCCAGCAGCTTCTCCACGGGAGGGGTCAATGAGCAGTTCTTC.